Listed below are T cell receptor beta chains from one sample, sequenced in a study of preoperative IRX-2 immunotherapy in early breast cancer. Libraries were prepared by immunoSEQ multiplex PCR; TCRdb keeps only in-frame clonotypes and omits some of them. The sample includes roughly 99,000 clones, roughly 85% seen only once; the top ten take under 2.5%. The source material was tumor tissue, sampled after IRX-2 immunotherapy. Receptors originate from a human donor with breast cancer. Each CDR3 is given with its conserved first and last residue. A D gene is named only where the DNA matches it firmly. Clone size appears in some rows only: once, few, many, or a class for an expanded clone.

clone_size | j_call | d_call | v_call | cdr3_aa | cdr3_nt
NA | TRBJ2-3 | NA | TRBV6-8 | CASSYHVLAASTDTQYF | TGTGCCAGCAGTTACCATGTCCTAGCTGCAAGCACAGATACGCAGTATTTT
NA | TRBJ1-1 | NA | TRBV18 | CASSPVGDFGTEAFF | TGTGCCAGCTCACCGGTCGGGGATTTTGGCACTGAAGCTTTCTTT
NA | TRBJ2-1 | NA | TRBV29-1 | CSVEGGITYNEQFF | TGCAGCGTTGAGGGGGGCATTACTTACAATGAGCAGTTCTTC
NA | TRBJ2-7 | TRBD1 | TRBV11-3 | CASSLGWSGGIGYEQYF | TGTGCCAGCAGCTTAGGATGGTCAGGGGGTATAGGTTACGAGCAGTACTTC
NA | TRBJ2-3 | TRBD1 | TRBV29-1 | CSVATGTPDTQYF | TGCAGCGTAGCGACAGGGACCCCAGATACGCAGTATTTT
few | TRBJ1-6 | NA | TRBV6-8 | CASSDPNSPLHF | TGTGCCAGCAGTGATCCCAATTCACCCCTCCACTTT
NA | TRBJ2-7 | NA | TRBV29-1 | CSANSEIGEQYF | TGCAGCGCAAATAGCGAGATTGGCGAGCAGTACTTC
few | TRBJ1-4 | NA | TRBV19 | CASTWTPKSDEKLFF | TGTGCCAGTACCTGGACACCTAAATCGGATGAAAAACTGTTTTTT
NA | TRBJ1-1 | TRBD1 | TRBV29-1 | CSVEGAMNTEAFF | TGCAGCGTCGAGGGGGCTATGAACACTGAAGCTTTCTTT
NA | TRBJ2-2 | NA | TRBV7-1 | CASSLVPRNTGELFF | TGTGCCAGCAGCTTGGTTCCCCGGAACACCGGGGAGCTGTTTTTT
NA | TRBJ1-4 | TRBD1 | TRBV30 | CALTGVTNEKLFF | TGTGCCTTGACAGGGGTGACTAATGAAAAACTGTTTTTT
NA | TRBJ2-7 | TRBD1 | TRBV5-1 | CASSSLLRPGTGNYEQYF | TGCGCCAGCAGCAGCTTGTTGCGCCCGGGGACAGGGAACTACGAGCAGTACTTC
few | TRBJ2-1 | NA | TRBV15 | CATSNPSSSYNEQFF | TGTGCCACCAGCAACCCCTCGAGCTCCTACAATGAGCAGTTCTTC
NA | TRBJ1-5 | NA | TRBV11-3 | CASSQAPGGDQPQHF | TGTGCCAGCAGCCAGGCCCCGGGAGGGGATCAGCCCCAGCATTTT
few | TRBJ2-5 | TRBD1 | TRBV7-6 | CASSPGRGHETQYF | TGTGCCAGCAGCCCGGGCAGGGGGCACGAGACCCAGTACTTC
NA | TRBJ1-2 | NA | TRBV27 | CASSLSGSTYGYTF | TGTGCCAGCAGTTTATCGGGTAGTACCTATGGCTACACCTTC
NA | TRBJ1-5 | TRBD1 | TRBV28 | CASSSGQVDDQPQHF | TGTGCCAGCAGTTCCGGACAGGTTGACGATCAGCCCCAGCATTTT
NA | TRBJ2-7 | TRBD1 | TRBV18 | CASSPGRTGLESSYEQYF | TGTGCCAGCTCACCAGGTCGGACAGGGCTGGAGAGCTCCTACGAGCAGTACTTC
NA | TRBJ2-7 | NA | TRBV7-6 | CASSLGRHPYEQYF | TGTGCCAGCAGCCTCGGGAGACACCCCTACGAGCAGTACTTC
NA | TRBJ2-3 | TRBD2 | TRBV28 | CASSQRLAGIVTDTQYF | TGTGCCAGCAGCCAAAGACTAGCGGGGATTGTCACAGATACGCAGTATTTT
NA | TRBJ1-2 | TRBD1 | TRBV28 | CASSLGETGAGGGYTF | TGTGCCAGCAGTTTAGGCGAGACAGGGGCGGGAGGTGGCTACACCTTC
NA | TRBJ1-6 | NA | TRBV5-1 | CASSVRDNNSPLHF | TGCGCCAGCAGCGTCCGGGACAATAATTCACCCCTCCACTTT
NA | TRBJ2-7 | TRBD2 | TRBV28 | CASTLNGEGGRDEQYF | TGTGCCAGCACCCTGAACGGGGAGGGCGGTAGGGACGAGCAGTACTTT
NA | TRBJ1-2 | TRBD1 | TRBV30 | CAWSTRTGDGYTF | TGTGCCTGGAGTACCCGGACAGGGGACGGCTACACCTTC
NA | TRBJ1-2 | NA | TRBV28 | CASSLQGANYGYTF | TGTGCCAGCAGTCTACAGGGCGCTAACTATGGCTACACCTTC
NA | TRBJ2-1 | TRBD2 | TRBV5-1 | CASSLLGLAAGNEQFF | TGCGCCAGCAGCTTATTGGGGCTAGCGGCTGGGAATGAGCAGTTCTTC
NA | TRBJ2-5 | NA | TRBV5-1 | CASSLGTGIGKETQYF | TGCGCCAGCAGCCTCGGGACCGGGATTGGGAAAGAGACCCAGTACTTC
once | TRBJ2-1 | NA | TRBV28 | CASTAGLGSYNEQFF | TGTGCCAGCACGGCGGGACTTGGCTCCTACAATGAGCAGTTCTTC
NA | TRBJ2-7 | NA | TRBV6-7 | CASRPGYDSYEQYF | TGTGCCAGCAGACCCGGCTACGACTCCTACGAGCAGTACTTC
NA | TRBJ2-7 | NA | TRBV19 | CASSIRRGPYEQYF | TGTGCCAGTAGTATCCGGAGAGGGCCCTACGAGCAGTACTTC
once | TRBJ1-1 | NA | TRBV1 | CASSLDPNTEAFF | TGCGCCAGCAGCTTAGATCCCAACACTGAAGCTTTCTTT
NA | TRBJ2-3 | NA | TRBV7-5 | CASSSSGTSVADTQYF | TGTGCCAGCAGTTCATCAGGAACTTCTGTGGCGGATACGCAGTATTTT
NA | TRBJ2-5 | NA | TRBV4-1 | CASSQVNDETQYF | TGCGCCAGCAGCCAAGTAAATGATGAAACCCAGTACTTC
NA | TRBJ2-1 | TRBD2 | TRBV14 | CASSPDILGGNEQFF | TGTGCCAGCAGCCCGGACATTTTGGGAGGGAATGAGCAGTTCTTC
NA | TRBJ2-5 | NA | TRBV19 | CASSIDFGGVQETQYF | TGTGCCAGTAGTATAGATTTTGGGGGAGTACAAGAGACCCAGTACTTC
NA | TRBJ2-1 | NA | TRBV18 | CASSASSYNEQFF | TGTGCTAGCTCCGCGTCTAGTTACAATGAGCAGTTCTTC
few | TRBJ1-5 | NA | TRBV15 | CATSRDRAGPQPQHF | TGTGCCACCAGCAGAGATAGGGCAGGGCCTCAGCCCCAGCATTTT
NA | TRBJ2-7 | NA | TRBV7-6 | CASTGQFLSYEQYF | TGTGCCAGCACCGGACAGTTTCTTTCCTACGAGCAGTACTTC
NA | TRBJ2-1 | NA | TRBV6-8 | CASSFGQYNEQFF | TGTGCCAGCAGTTTCGGTCAATACAATGAGCAGTTCTTC